Listed below are T cell receptor beta chains from one sample, sequenced in a study of blood T cell repertoires in COVID-19. The table came from immunoSEQ multiplex PCR; TCRdb's copy has only in-frame clones and leaves some out. Among under 200,000 clones listed, roughly 85% were seen once. Material: peripheral blood. Every receptor here comes from an elderly woman with acute or convalescent COVID-19. Both conserved end residues are part of each CDR3. D genes are given only for firm matches. Expanded clones get a size class; other rows say once, few or many, or leave the size out.

v_call	d_call	clone_size	j_call	cdr3_nt	cdr3_aa
TRBV6-2/TRBV6-3	.	.	TRBJ2-5	TGTGCCAGCAGCCCTAGAGGGGAGACCCAGTACTTC	CASSPRGETQYF
TRBV5-1	TRBD1	once	TRBJ1-5	TGCGCCAGCAGCCCAACAGGGGATAGCAATCAGCCCCAGCATTTT	CASSPTGDSNQPQHF
TRBV28	.	.	TRBJ1-2	TGTGCCAGCAGTTTTGACGCGACAGATGCTAACTATGGCTACACCTTC	CASSFDATDANYGYTF
TRBV19	.	.	TRBJ2-3	TGTGCCAGTAGTTCTACACTAGTTCCGGGAGATACGCAGTATTTT	CASSSTLVPGDTQYF
TRBV7-8	TRBD1	.	TRBJ1-1	TGTGCCAGCAGCGTTATGACAGGGAACGCTGAAGCTTTCTTT	CASSVMTGNAEAFF
TRBV27	.	.	TRBJ2-3	TGTGCCAGCAGTCCATACAGGGCAGATACGCAGTATTTT	CASSPYRADTQYF
TRBV11-2	.	.	TRBJ2-7	TGTGCCAGCACCAACAACCATAGACAGACCGGGCAGTACTTC	CASTNNHRQTGQYF
TRBV19	.	once	TRBJ1-2	TGTGCCAGTAGTATTGGGGAGCGGAACTATGGCTACACCTTC	CASSIGERNYGYTF
TRBV19	TRBD1	.	TRBJ2-2	TGTGCCAGCTCAGGACAGGGGCACACCGGGGAGCTGTTTTTT	CASSGQGHTGELFF
TRBV4-1	TRBD1	.	TRBJ2-7	TGCGCCAGCAGCCAACCACCCGGGACAGGTTCGAGCTCCTACGAGCAGTACTTC	CASSQPPGTGSSSYEQYF
TRBV7-2	TRBD2	.	TRBJ2-7	TGTGCCAGCAGCTTAGGGGGGATAGCGGGACTCTACGAGCAGTACTTC	CASSLGGIAGLYEQYF
TRBV7-8	.	.	TRBJ2-1	TGTGCCAGCAGCTCCTTGACAGGATACAATGAGCAGTTCTTC	CASSSLTGYNEQFF
TRBV24-1	.	.	TRBJ2-3	TGTGCCACCAGTGATCCGGGAACCTCCACAGATACGCAGTATTTT	CATSDPGTSTDTQYF
TRBV7-9	TRBD1	.	TRBJ1-5	TGTGCCAGCAGCCATAGGGGGGACAGGGAAAGCAATCAGCCCCAGCATTTT	CASSHRGDRESNQPQHF
TRBV19	.	.	TRBJ2-3	TGTGCCAGTAGTATATCAGGGTTTATCGGAGATACGCAGTATTTT	CASSISGFIGDTQYF
TRBV19	.	.	TRBJ2-1	TGTGCCAGTAGTATCCGGACCGGGGACAATGAGCAGTTCTTC	CASSIRTGDNEQFF
TRBV18	TRBD1	.	TRBJ2-1	TGTGCCAGCTCACCTCGCGGGACAGGGGACAATGAGCAGTTCTTC	CASSPRGTGDNEQFF
TRBV3-1/TRBV3-2	.	.	TRBJ2-3	TGTGCCAGCAGCTTACGACGGGGGGCGGGGCCAGATACGCAGTATTTT	CASSLRRGAGPDTQYF
TRBV7-9	TRBD1	.	TRBJ1-2	TGTGCCAGCAGCTTAGGGACAGGGGGTATCGGAGCTAACTATGGCTACACCTTC	CASSLGTGGIGANYGYTF
TRBV19	.	few	TRBJ1-5	TGTGCGAAGGGGCACGGCAATCAGCCCCAGCATTTT	CAKGHGNQPQHF
TRBV6-5	.	.	TRBJ1-1	TGTGCCAGCAGTTGGGTTCTAGGGGAGGGGAACACTGAAGCTTTCTTT	CASSWVLGEGNTEAFF
TRBV25-1	.	.	TRBJ1-1	TGTGCCAGCAGATCAAACACTGAAGCTTTCTTT	CASRSNTEAFF
TRBV5-1	.	.	TRBJ1-1	TGCGCCAGCAGCTTAGGGGACTTAGGACGGCACACTGAAGCTTTCTTT	CASSLGDLGRHTEAFF
TRBV10-3	TRBD1	.	TRBJ1-1	TGTGCCATCACCGCCGCTCAGGGGGGCACTGAAGCTTTCTTT	CAITAAQGGTEAFF
TRBV19	TRBD1	.	TRBJ1-4	TGTGCCAGTAGTGCTTCCCCGGGACAGCCTAGTGCAACTAATGAAAAACTGTTTTTT	CASSASPGQPSATNEKLFF
TRBV7-6	TRBD1	few	TRBJ2-7	TGTGCCAGCAGCTTAGGCTCGGGGACAGGGGGCGAGCAGTACTTC	CASSLGSGTGGEQYF
TRBV6-5	.	.	TRBJ2-1	TGTGCCAGCATAAGCAGGGTGGGTGAGCAGTTCTTC	CASISRVGEQFF
TRBV19	TRBD1	.	TRBJ1-5	TGTGCCAGTAGTACACCCCCACAGGGGGCGGCTCTTAGCAATCAGCCCCAGCATTTT	CASSTPPQGAALSNQPQHF
TRBV18	.	.	TRBJ2-3	TGTGCCAGCTCACCAGGCGGGCCGATAGATACGCAGTATTTT	CASSPGGPIDTQYF
TRBV19	TRBD1	.	TRBJ1-1	TGTGCCAGTAGTTCAGGGGGACGGACCTTTAACACTGAAGCTTTCTTT	CASSSGGRTFNTEAFF
TRBV18	TRBD1	few	TRBJ2-7	TGTGCCAGCTCACCACTCACAGGGGGCCACGAGCAGTACTTC	CASSPLTGGHEQYF
TRBV5-1	.	.	TRBJ1-1	TGCGCCAGCAGCCCAGACAGCCGGAACACTGAAGCTTTCTTT	CASSPDSRNTEAFF
TRBV28	.	.	TRBJ2-7	TGTGCCAGCAGGACAGGCGCTTCCTACGAGCAGTACTTC	CASRTGASYEQYF